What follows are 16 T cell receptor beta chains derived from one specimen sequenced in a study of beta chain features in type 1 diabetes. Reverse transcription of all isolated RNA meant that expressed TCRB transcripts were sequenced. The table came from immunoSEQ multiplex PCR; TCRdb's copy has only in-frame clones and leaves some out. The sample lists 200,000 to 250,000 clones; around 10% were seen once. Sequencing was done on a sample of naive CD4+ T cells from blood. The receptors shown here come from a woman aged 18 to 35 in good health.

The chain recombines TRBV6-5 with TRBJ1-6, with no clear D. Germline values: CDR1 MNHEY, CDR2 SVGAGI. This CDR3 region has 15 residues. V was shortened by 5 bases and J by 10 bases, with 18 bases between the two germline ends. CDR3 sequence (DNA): TGTGCCAGCAGTGGGCGGGAGGTAGTCGGATCACCCCTCCACTTT. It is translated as CASSGREVVGSPLHF.

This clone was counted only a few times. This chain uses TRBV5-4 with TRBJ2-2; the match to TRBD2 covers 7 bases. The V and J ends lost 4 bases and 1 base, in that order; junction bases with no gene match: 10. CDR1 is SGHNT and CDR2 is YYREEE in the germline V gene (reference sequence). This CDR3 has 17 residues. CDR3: CASSPNLLARNTGELFF. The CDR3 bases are TGTGCCAGCAGCCCGAACCTACTAGCGAGGAACACCGGGGAGCTGTTTTTT.

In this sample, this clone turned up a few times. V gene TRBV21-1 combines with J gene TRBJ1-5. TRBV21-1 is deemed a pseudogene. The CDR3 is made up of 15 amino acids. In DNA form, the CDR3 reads TGTGCCAGCAGCAAATTCTACGGGAGCAATCAGCCCCAGCATTTT. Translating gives CASSKFYGSNQPQHF.

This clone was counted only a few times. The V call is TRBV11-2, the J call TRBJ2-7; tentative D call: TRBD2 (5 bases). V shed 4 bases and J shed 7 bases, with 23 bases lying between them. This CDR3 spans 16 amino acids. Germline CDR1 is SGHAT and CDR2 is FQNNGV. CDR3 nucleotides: TGTGCCAGCAGCTCGACCCCGCTAGCCAACTTGGGTGAGCAGTACTTC. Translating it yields CASSSTPLANLGEQYF.

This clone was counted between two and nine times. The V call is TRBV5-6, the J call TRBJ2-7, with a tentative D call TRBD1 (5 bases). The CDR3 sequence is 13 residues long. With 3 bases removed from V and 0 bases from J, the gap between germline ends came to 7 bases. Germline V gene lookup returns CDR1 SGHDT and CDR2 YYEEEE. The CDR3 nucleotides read TGTGCCAGCAGCTCGACAGTCTCCTACGAGCAGTACTTC. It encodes CASSSTVSYEQYF.

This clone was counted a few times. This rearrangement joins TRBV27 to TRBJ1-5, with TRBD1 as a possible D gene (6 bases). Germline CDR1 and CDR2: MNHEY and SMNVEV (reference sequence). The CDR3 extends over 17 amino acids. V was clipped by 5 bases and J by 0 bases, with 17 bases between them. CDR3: CASSAGQNGYSNQPQHF. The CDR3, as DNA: TGTGCCAGCAGTGCCGGACAGAACGGATATAGCAATCAGCCCCAGCATTTT.

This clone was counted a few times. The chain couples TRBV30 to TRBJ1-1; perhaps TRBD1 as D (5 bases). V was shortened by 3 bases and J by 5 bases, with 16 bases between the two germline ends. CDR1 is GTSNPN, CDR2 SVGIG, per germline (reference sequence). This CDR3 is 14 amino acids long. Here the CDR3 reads CAWRFDSLRTEAFF. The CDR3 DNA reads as TGTGCCTGGAGGTTCGACAGCCTTAGGACTGAAGCTTTCTTT.

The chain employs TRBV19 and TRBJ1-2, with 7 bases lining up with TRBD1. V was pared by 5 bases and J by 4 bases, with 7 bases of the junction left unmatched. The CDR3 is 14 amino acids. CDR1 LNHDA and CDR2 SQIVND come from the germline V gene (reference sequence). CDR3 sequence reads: CASSRTGNAYGYTF. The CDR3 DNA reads TGTGCCAGTAGTCGGACAGGAAATGCCTATGGCTACACCTTC.

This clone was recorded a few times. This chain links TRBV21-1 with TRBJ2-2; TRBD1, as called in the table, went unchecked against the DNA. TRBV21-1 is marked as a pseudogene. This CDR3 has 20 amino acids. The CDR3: CASNPGTDRFDPRNTGELFF. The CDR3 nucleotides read TGTGCCAGCAACCCTGGGACAGATCGTTTCGATCCGCGAAACACCGGGGAGCTGTTTTTT.

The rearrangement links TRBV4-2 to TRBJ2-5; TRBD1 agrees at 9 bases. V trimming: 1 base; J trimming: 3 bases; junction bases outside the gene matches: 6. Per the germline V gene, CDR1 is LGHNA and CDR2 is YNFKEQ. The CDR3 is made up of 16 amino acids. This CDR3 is CASSQGPTGGEETQYF. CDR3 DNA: TGTGCCAGCAGCCAAGGACCAACAGGGGGCGAAGAGACCCAGTACTTC.

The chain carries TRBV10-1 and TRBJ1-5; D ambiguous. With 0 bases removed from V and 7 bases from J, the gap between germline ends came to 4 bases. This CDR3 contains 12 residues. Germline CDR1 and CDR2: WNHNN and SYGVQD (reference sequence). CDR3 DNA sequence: TGCGCCAGCAGTGAGTCGCTACAGCCCCAGCATTTT. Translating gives CASSESLQPQHF.

CDR3 coding DNA: TGTGCCAGCAGCTTCGGGACAGGGGTGAATCAGCCCCAGCATTTT. Protein: CASSFGTGVNQPQHF. The V gene is TRBV7-2, the J gene TRBJ1-5, with 10 bases lining up with TRBD1. The CDR3 contains 15 residues. J was trimmed by 4 bases and V by 3 bases; bases with no gene match: 3. Germline V gene sequence: CDR1 SGHTA, CDR2 FQGNSA.

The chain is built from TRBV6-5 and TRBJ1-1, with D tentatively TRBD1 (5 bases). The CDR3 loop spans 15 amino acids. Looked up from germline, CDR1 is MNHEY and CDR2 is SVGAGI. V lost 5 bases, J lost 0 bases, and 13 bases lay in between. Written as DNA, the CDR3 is TGTGCCAGCAGTCCTCTGGACATCGTGAACACTGAAGCTTTCTTT. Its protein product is CASSPLDIVNTEAFF.

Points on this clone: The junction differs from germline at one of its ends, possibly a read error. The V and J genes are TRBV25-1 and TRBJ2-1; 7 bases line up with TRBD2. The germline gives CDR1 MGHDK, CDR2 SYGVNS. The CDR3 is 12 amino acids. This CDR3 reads CASRAGVDSTLF. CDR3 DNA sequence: TGTGCCAGCAGGGCGGGGGTGGACTCCACCCTCTTC.

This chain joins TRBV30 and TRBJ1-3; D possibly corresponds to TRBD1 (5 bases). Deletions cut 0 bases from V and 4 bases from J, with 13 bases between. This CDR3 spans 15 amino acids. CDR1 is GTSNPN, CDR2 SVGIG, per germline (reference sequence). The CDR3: CAWSVRLGQGNTIYF. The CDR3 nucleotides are TGTGCCTGGAGTGTACGGCTTGGACAAGGAAACACCATATATTTT.

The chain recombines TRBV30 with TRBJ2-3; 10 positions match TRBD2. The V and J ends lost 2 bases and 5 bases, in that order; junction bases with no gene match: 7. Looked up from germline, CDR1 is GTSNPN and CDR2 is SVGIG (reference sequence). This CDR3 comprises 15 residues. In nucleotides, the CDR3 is TGTGCCTGGAGTCGGACTAGCGGCGTACGAGATACGCAGTATTTT. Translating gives CAWSRTSGVRDTQYF. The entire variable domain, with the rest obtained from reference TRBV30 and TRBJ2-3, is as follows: SQTIHQWPATLVQPVGSPLSLECTVEGTSNPNLYWYRQAAGRGLQLLFYSVGIGQISSEVPQNLSASRPQDRQFILSSKKLLLSDSGFYLCAWSRTSGVRDTQYFGPGTRLTVL.